This TCR beta chain was sequenced during a study of blood T cell repertoires in COVID-19 (dated by TCRdb to the early 2020s). Turning to the overall study: Samples covering the acute and convalescent phases of COVID-19 were provided by collaborators in the United States, Italy and Spain. The material from the prospective study consisted of cDNA or gDNA derived from T cells, B-cell-depleted T cells, or PBMCs. Deeply sampled blood TCRbeta repertoires from subjects exposed to, actively infected with, or recovered from COVID-19 were included in the dataset. The repertoires were released in a freely available public database intended as a resource for research on the immune response to SARS-CoV-2. Samples were obtained from the ongoing ImmuneRACE study (first 160 participants) and from 950 to 1,500 subjects provided by 6 global collaborators. Sample metadata almost always included a de-identified subject ID, COVID-19 status, age in years and sex. Where available, HLA class I and class II types were obtained from metadata supplied by the sample provider rather than from assay-based typing.

TCRbeta CDR3 regions were amplified from genomic DNA using the immunoSEQ Assay, a bias-controlled multiplex PCR. As for how the authors treated the data: Within the assay, amplification of reference gene primers was used to estimate how many nucleated cells each sample contained. Sequence reads were collapsed and filtered to measure the absolute abundance of every unique TCRbeta CDR3 rearrangement. For each sample, productive Simpson clonality was calculated as the square root of Simpson's diversity index across productive rearrangements. TCRdb carries this immuneACCESS record with in-frame sequences only. Its versions omit some clonotypes, under half of them owing to an unresolved V gene in the studies checked, with the rest unexplained. V and J calls and clone size come straight from that table; D and trimming were deduced from the DNA. The sample includes approximately 110,000 clones, with around 90% observed a single time. Together, the top ten hold about 1.1% of the sample.

V gives up 0 bases and J gives up 5 bases, and the segment between their germline ends measures 19 bases. Taken from cysteine to phenylalanine, the CDR3 has 17 residues. The CDR3 DNA has 51 bases and is translated from base 1. Via the germline V gene, CDR1 is SGHAT and CDR2 FQNNGV. The collaborating institutions used their own protocols to collect whole blood in K2EDTA tubes. For TCRbeta analysis, collaborators shipped samples in one of three forms: frozen whole blood, isolated PBMCs, or DNA extracted from either of those sample types. As regards this clone: Its binding antigen is unknown. There are no base qualities to consult, and no much larger clone falls within one base.

Points the paper makes about the study in general: The amount of clinical and demographic metadata varied by source and participant and was provided uncurated.

The sequenced sample consisted of peripheral blood. The clonotype was recovered from a human donor in a cohort sampled during active COVID-19. The chain uses TRBV11-2 and TRBJ1-2; the D segment could be TRBD1, given 6 matching bases. The bases read TGTGCCAGCAGCTTAGATCTCATCAACAGGGACCATTATGGCTACACCTTC. Its product reads: CASSLDLINRDHYGYTF.